Following are 31 T cell receptor beta chains from one sample sequenced in a study of identical twins. TCRdb re-called the 5' RACE reads through MiXCR, storing one row per CDR3 protein. The repertoire has under 250,000 distinct CDR3 sequences, 6% to 8.5% of them found once; the top ten carry roughly 5.4%. This sample also appeared in a second study, on yellow fever vaccine responses in identical twins.

Material for sequencing was CD8+ T cells sorted from blood. These receptors were taken from a woman between 18 and 30 years old in good health.

The V gene is TRBV24-1, the J gene TRBJ2-5; TRBD1 matches at 7 bases. V lost 2 bases and J lost 0; bases outside the gene matches: 5. CDR3 length: 16 amino acids. Germline CDR1 reads KGHDR; CDR2 reads SFDVKD. The CDR3 DNA reads as TGTGCCACCAGTGATTACCGACAGGGCGACCAAGAGACCCAGTACTTC. It specifies CATSDYRQGDQETQYF.

This clonotype was found many times. The rearrangement joins TRBV7-2 to TRBJ2-7; no clear D gene. Germline V lookup: CDR1 SGHTA, CDR2 FQGNSA. This CDR3 has 15 amino acids. Trimming removed 1 base at V and 6 bases at J, with 16 bases between. The CDR3 coding sequence is TGTGCCAGCAGCTTAGGGCAGACTTATAGAAGCGAGCAGTACTTC. Translating gives CASSLGQTYRSEQYF.

This clonotype was found many times. This chain uses TRBV12-3 or TRBV12-4 with TRBJ2-1, with D possibly being TRBD1 (6 bases). The CDR3 sequence is 12 residues long. V lost 8 bases and J 10 bases, leaving 15 bases between the germline ends. CDR3 coding DNA: TGTGCCAGCGGGGGCGTCAGGCTGGAGCAGTTCTTC. It translates to CASGGVRLEQFF.

This clonotype was picked up a small number of times. The rearrangement links TRBV6-2 or TRBV6-3 to TRBJ2-1; TRBD2 aligns across 7 bases. Germline CDR1 MNHEY, CDR2 SVGEGT. The CDR3 runs to 17 residues. Unmatched junction bases numbered 11, after V lost 0 bases and J lost 6 bases. This CDR3 is CASSYSKYASGRNEQFF. CDR3 coding DNA: TGTGCCAGCAGTTACTCGAAGTATGCTAGCGGACGCAATGAGCAGTTCTTC.

This clonotype showed up many times. The V and J genes are TRBV3-1 and TRBJ2-1; the D gene is possibly TRBD2 (6 bases). Germline lookup yields CDR1 LGHDT and CDR2 YNNKEL (reference sequence). This CDR3 contains 13 residues. Trimming stripped 3 bases from V and 7 bases from J, with 10 bases between. The CDR3 DNA is TGTGCCAGCAGCCAGGGACTTCCTAATGAGCAGTTCTTC. The encoded protein is CASSQGLPNEQFF.

This clonotype appeared a few times. The V and J genes are TRBV27 and TRBJ1-2; D gene unclear. The CDR3 consists of 13 residues. Germline CDR1 is MNHEY and CDR2 is SMNVEV (reference sequence). Trimming left V 5 bases short and J 6 bases short, with 13 bases between. The CDR3 is CASSPRYRDGYTF. As DNA, the CDR3 is TGTGCCAGCAGTCCCCGTTATAGGGATGGCTACACCTTC.

In this sample, this clonotype turned up many times. The chain uses TRBV5-1 and TRBJ2-2, with TRBD2 as a possible D gene (5 bases). Germline V CDR1 and CDR2: SGHRS, YFSETQ. The germline V and J ends were trimmed by 1 base and 11 bases, with 12 bases remaining between them. CDR3 length: 13 amino acids. CDR3 loop: CASSLLAPGELFF. The CDR3 DNA sequence: TGCGCCAGCAGCTTGCTGGCACCGGGAGAGCTGTTTTTT.

This clonotype has at least ten counts. The J gene is TRBJ2-1, the V gene TRBV29-1; no clear D gene. This CDR3 is 12 amino acids long. V gave up 2 bases and J gave up 0 bases, with 2 bases separating them. CDR1 is SQVTM and CDR2 is ANQGSEA in the germline V gene. Here the CDR3 DNA reads TGCAGCGTTGAAACCTCCTACAATGAGCAGTTCTTC. This codes for CSVETSYNEQFF.

This clonotype was seen ten or more times. This chain connects TRBV5-1 to TRBJ2-1; 9 nucleotides match TRBD2. CDR3 length: 15 amino acids. Trimming took 5 bases from V and 6 from J; bases not matched to a gene: 9. The V gene's germline CDR1 is SGHRS and CDR2 YFSETQ. CDR3 nucleotides: TGCGCCAGCAGACCCGGGACTAGCATTCTCAATGAGCAGTTCTTC. Protein product: CASRPGTSILNEQFF.

This clonotype has a count of ten or more. The chain employs TRBV3-1 and TRBJ2-3, with a weak D call TRBD2 (5 bases). The CDR3 is 15 amino acids. CDR1 and CDR2 (germline): LGHDT, YNNKEL (reference sequence). Between the trimmed V and J ends, which lost 0 bases and 6 bases, there was a span of 13 bases. CDR3 residues: CASSQDLSGGDTQYF. CDR3 DNA sequence: TGTGCCAGCAGCCAAGACCTCTCTGGCGGGGATACGCAGTATTTT.

This clonotype has only a few counts. The rearrangement links TRBV9 to TRBJ2-3, with D perhaps matching TRBD1 (5 bases). The CDR3 has 15 amino acids. V was pared by 3 bases and J by 4 bases, with 15 bases between. Germline CDR1 and CDR2: SGDLS and YYNGEE. CDR3 DNA: TGTGCCAGCAGCGCTCAGGGATTCACATCAGATACGCAGTATTTT. It encodes CASSAQGFTSDTQYF. Full variable domain (rest looked up from reference TRBV9 and TRBJ2-3): DSGVTQTPKHLITATGQRVTLRCSPRSGDLSVYWYQQSLDQGLQFLIQYYNGEERAKGNILERFSAQQFPDLHSELNLSSLELGDSALYFCASSAQGFTSDTQYFGPGTRLTVL.

This clonotype was found a few times. The chain joins TRBV27 to TRBJ2-1; possible D gene TRBD2, 6 bases. V lost 8 bases to trimming and J lost 0 bases, with 11 bases between them. This CDR3 is 14 amino acids long. Per the germline V gene, CDR1 is MNHEY and CDR2 is SMNVEV (reference sequence). CDR3 sequence: CASAFGSSYNEQFF. The CDR3, as DNA: TGTGCCAGCGCATTCGGGAGCTCCTACAATGAGCAGTTCTTC.

This clonotype came up many times. The CDR3 here is CASSLELAFKDEQFF. CDR3 nucleotide sequence: TGCGCCAGCAGCTTGGAATTAGCATTTAAGGATGAGCAGTTCTTC. This chain connects TRBV5-1 to TRBJ2-1; D uncertain. V gave up 0 bases and J gave up 8 bases, with 15 bases separating them. Germline CDR1 SGHRS, CDR2 YFSETQ. CDR3 length: 15 amino acids.

The chain recombines TRBV7-3 with TRBJ2-1; maybe TRBD2 (5 bases). With 3 bases removed from V and 0 bases from J, the gap between germline ends came to 12 bases. From germline, CDR1 is SGHTA and CDR2 FQGTGA. The CDR3 has 16 amino acids. The chain's CDR3 is CASSFTGSSSYNEQFF. The CDR3 DNA sequence: TGTGCCAGCAGCTTCACGGGATCCAGCTCCTACAATGAGCAGTTCTTC.

This chain connects TRBV29-1 to TRBJ2-2; possibly TRBD2 for D (6 bases). Germline CDR1 and CDR2: SQVTM and ANQGSEA. V gave up 0 bases and J gave up 7 bases, with 15 bases separating them. This CDR3 region has 15 residues. The CDR3 coding sequence is TGCAGCGTTGAAGATCATATGGCGGGGATCGGGGAGCTGTTTTTT. It codes for CSVEDHMAGIGELFF.

This clonotype was counted only a few times. The chain links TRBV7-6 to TRBJ2-5, with no clear D. This CDR3 contains 15 residues. Germline values: CDR1 SGHVS, CDR2 FNYEAQ. V lost 1 base to trimming and J lost 3 bases, with 12 bases between them. CDR3 DNA sequence: TGTGCCAGCAGCTTAGGCGGCAAGTTAAAAGAGACCCAGTACTTC. As protein: CASSLGGKLKETQYF.

The chain is built from TRBV28 and TRBJ2-2; 7 nucleotides align to TRBD1. The CDR3 sequence is 13 residues long. CDR1 MDHEN and CDR2 SYDVKM come from the germline V gene. Trimming cost V 4 bases and J 6 bases; bases outside gene matches: 2. CDR3 nucleotides: TGTGCCAGCAGTTCACAGGGGTCCGGGGAGCTGTTTTTT. This translates into CASSSQGSGELFF.

This clonotype came up many times. V is TRBV7-6 and J is TRBJ2-3; no clear D. Germline V gives CDR1 SGHVS, CDR2 FNYEAQ. V was clipped by 3 bases and J by 3 bases, with 7 bases between them. This CDR3 comprises 13 residues. The CDR3 DNA is TGTGCCAGCAGCTTGGCTAAAACAGATACGCAGTATTTT. Translated: CASSLAKTDTQYF.

The chain joins TRBV7-9 to TRBJ1-4; 7 bases map to TRBD1. The CDR3 sequence is 14 residues long. Germline V gives CDR1 SEHNR, CDR2 FQNEAQ (reference sequence). J was trimmed by 2 bases and V by 9 bases; bases with no gene match: 6. DNA for the CDR3: TGTGCCAGTAGTCAGACAGGGACTAATGAAAAACTGTTTTTT. Protein product: CASSQTGTNEKLFF.

The chain recombines TRBV3-1 with TRBJ2-7, with a weak D call TRBD1 (7 bases). V lost 0 bases, J lost 2 bases, and 11 bases lay in between. CDR3 length: 15 residues. In germline, CDR1 is LGHDT, CDR2 YNNKEL (reference sequence). The CDR3 loop reads CASSQDRGVPYEQYF. Here the CDR3 DNA reads TGTGCCAGCAGCCAAGACAGGGGGGTTCCCTACGAGCAGTACTTC.

The V call is TRBV10-1, the J call TRBJ2-5; no definite D call. The CDR3 runs to 14 residues. V was cut by 0 bases and J by 2 bases, with 7 bases left in between. CDR1 and CDR2 from the germline V gene are WNHNN and SYGVQD (reference sequence). Here the CDR3 DNA reads TGCGCCAGCAGTGAGTCGTTGGGTCAAGAGACCCAGTACTTC. It specifies CASSESLGQETQYF.

Ten or more counts support this clonotype. The gene calls are TRBV11-2 and TRBJ2-2; 8 bases are a match to TRBD2. Germline V gene data show CDR1 as SGHAT and CDR2 as FQNNGV. Trimming took 2 bases from V and 1 from J; bases not matched to a gene: 0. The CDR3 covers 15 residues. This CDR3 reads CASSLLAGNTGELFF. CDR3 DNA: TGTGCCAGCAGCTTACTAGCGGGGAACACCGGGGAGCTGTTTTTT.

This clonotype has only a few counts. The CDR3 DNA reads as TGTGCCAGCAGCCAAGTGGGCAAGCGGCTAGCGCACACAGATACGCAGTATTTT. Its protein is CASSQVGKRLAHTDTQYF. V gene TRBV3-1 combines with J gene TRBJ2-3; D is possibly TRBD2 (6 bases). Deletions cut 1 base from V and 2 bases from J, with 19 bases between. The length of the CDR3 is 18 residues. The germline CDR1 and CDR2 sequences are LGHDT and YNNKEL (reference sequence).

This clonotype occurred many times. The CDR3 loop reads CASSLMRGGQETQYF. The CDR3 DNA reads as TGTGCCAGCAGCCTTATGAGGGGGGGCCAAGAGACCCAGTACTTC. V is TRBV9 and J is TRBJ2-5, with D possibly matching TRBD2 (7 bases). The germline V gene has CDR1 SGDLS and CDR2 YYNGEE. Trimming removed 4 bases from V and 1 base from J, with 14 bases in between. The CDR3 sequence is 15 residues long. Complete variable domain (other parts from reference TRBV9 and TRBJ2-5): DSGVTQTPKHLITATGQRVTLRCSPRSGDLSVYWYQQSLDQGLQFLIQYYNGEERAKGNILERFSAQQFPDLHSELNLSSLELGDSALYFCASSLMRGGQETQYFGPGTRLLVL.

The CDR3 here is CASSPGPTDGYTF. The CDR3 region has the DNA TGTGCCAGCAGCCCCGGACCTACTGATGGCTACACCTTC. The chain employs TRBV6-1 and TRBJ1-2; D unclear. V lost 6 bases, J lost 6 bases, and 14 bases lay in between. Germline CDR1 reads MNHNS; CDR2 reads SASEGT. The CDR3 covers 13 residues.

This clonotype was detected ten times or more. The chain joins TRBV9 to TRBJ2-1; unclear D gene. Deletions cut 0 bases from V and 3 bases from J, with 13 bases between. This CDR3 contains 16 residues. The germline CDR1 and CDR2 sequences are SGDLS and YYNGEE. CDR3 region: CASSVEALGNYNEQFF. In DNA form, the CDR3 reads TGTGCCAGCAGCGTAGAGGCCCTAGGGAACTACAATGAGCAGTTCTTC.

This chain joins TRBV14 and TRBJ2-7; D may be TRBD1 (6 bases). Trimming stripped 3 bases from V and 3 bases from J, with 15 bases between. Germline CDR1 is SGHDN and CDR2 is FVKESK. The CDR3 contains 15 residues. The CDR3 DNA reads as TGTGCCAGCAGCCAGGGCCGAGGACAGAACTACGAGCAGTACTTC. Its protein product is CASSQGRGQNYEQYF.

This sequence joins TRBV2 and TRBJ2-1; D not certain. CDR1 is SNHLY, CDR2 FYNNEI, per germline. The CDR3 runs 12 residues. Trimming stripped 4 bases from V and 2 bases from J, with 3 bases between. The CDR3 spells CASSATYNEQFF. In DNA form, the CDR3 reads TGTGCCAGCAGTGCGACCTACAATGAGCAGTTCTTC.

This clonotype occurred a few times. This chain connects TRBV27 to TRBJ1-2, with 7 bases identical to TRBD1. The CDR3 spans 14 residues. Losses at the gene ends were 5 bases for V and 2 bases for J; bases not matched to a gene: 5. Germline V gene sequence: CDR1 MNHEY, CDR2 SMNVEV (reference sequence). The CDR3 region is CASSPETGNYGYTF. The CDR3, as DNA: TGTGCCAGCAGTCCCGAGACAGGGAACTATGGCTACACCTTC.

The rearrangement joins TRBV5-1 to TRBJ1-1; D may be TRBD1 (5 bases). Germline-derived CDR1 and CDR2 are SGHRS and YFSETQ. The length of the CDR3 is 14 residues. The germline V and J ends were trimmed by 2 bases and 1 base, with 9 bases remaining between them. CDR3 sequence: CASSFREKNTEAFF. CDR3 nucleotides: TGCGCCAGCAGCTTCAGGGAGAAGAACACTGAAGCTTTCTTT.

There are a few counts of this clonotype. This chain joins TRBV4-1 and TRBJ2-7; D gene ambiguous. In germline, CDR1 is MGHRA, CDR2 YSYEKL. V lost 2 bases and J lost 3, with 11 bases in between. This CDR3 has 14 amino acids. The CDR3 DNA reads as TGCGCCAGCAGCCAATATCTGGGTTACTACGAGCAGTACTTC. Translated: CASSQYLGYYEQYF.